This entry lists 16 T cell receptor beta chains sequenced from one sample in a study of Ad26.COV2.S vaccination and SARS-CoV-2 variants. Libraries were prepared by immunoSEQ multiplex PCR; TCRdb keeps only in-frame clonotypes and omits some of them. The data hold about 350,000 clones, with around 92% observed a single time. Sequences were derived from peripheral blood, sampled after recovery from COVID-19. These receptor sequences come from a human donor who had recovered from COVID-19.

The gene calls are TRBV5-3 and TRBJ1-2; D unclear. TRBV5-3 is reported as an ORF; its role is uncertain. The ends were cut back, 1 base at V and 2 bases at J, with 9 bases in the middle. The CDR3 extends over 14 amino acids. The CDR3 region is CARSLLCKNYGYTF. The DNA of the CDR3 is TGTGCCAGAAGCTTGCTGTGCAAAAACTATGGCTACACCTTC.

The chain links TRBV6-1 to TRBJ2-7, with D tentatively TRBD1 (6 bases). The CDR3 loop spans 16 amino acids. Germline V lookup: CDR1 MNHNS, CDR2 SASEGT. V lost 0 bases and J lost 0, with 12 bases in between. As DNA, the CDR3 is TGTGCCAGCAGTGAAGCAGGACAGAAGAGCTCCTACGAGCAGTACTTC. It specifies CASSEAGQKSSYEQYF.

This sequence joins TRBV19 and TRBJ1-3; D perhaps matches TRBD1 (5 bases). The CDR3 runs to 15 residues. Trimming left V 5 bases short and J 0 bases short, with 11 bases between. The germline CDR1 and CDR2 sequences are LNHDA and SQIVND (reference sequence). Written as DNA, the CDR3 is TGTGCCAGTAGTCCACAGGACTCCTCTGGAAACACCATATATTTT. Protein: CASSPQDSSGNTIYF.

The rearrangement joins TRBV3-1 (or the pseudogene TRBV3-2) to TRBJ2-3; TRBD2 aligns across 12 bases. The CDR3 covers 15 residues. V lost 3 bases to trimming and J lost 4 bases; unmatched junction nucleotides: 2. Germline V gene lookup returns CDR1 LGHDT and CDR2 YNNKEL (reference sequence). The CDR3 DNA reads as TGTGCCAGCAGCCAGTCTAGCGGGGGGGCAGATACGCAGTATTTT. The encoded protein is CASSQSSGGADTQYF.

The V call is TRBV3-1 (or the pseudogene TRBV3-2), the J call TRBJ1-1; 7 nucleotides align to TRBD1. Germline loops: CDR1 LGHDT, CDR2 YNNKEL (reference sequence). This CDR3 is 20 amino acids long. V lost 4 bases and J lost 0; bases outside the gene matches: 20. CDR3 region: CASSLEHPGQVVPMNTEAFF. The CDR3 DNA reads TGTGCCAGCAGCCTAGAGCACCCAGGACAGGTTGTACCTATGAACACTGAAGCTTTCTTT.

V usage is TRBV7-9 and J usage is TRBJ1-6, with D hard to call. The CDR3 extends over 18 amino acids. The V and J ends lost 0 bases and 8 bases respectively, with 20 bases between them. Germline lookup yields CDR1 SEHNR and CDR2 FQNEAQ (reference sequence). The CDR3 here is CASSLALLRADRDSPLHF. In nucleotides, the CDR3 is TGTGCCAGCAGCTTAGCCCTACTCCGGGCGGATAGGGATTCACCCCTCCACTTT.

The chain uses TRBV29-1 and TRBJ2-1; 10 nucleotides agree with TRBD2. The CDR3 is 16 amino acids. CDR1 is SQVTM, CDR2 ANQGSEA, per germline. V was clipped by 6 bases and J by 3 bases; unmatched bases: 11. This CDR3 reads CSVAFLAGEGYNEQFF. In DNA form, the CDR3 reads TGCAGCGTCGCCTTTCTAGCGGGGGAGGGCTACAATGAGCAGTTCTTC.

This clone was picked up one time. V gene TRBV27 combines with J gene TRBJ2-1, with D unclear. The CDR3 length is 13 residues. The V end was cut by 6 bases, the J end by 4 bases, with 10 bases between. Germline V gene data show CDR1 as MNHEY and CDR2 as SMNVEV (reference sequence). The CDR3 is CASSLRAYNEQFF. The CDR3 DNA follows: TGTGCCAGCAGCCTAAGGGCATACAATGAGCAGTTCTTC.

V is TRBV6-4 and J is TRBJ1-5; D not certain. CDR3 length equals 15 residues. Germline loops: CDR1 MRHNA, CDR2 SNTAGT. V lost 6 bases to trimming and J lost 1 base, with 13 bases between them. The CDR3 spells CASSPAADSNQPQHF. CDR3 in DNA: TGTGCCAGCAGCCCAGCAGCAGACAGCAATCAGCCCCAGCATTTT.

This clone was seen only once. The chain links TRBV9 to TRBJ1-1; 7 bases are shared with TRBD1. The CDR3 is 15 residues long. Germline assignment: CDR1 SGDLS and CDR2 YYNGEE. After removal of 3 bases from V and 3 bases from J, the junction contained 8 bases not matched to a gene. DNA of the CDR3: TGTGCCAGCAGCGGCCGACAGGGAGGATACACTGAAGCTTTCTTT. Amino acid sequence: CASSGRQGGYTEAFF.

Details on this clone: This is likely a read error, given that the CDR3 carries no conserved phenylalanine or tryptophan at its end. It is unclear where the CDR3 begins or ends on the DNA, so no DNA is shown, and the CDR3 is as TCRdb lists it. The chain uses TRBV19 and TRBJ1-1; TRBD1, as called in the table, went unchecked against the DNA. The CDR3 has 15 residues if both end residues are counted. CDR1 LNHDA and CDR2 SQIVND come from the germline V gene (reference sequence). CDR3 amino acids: CASSIRAGVEPPPAA.

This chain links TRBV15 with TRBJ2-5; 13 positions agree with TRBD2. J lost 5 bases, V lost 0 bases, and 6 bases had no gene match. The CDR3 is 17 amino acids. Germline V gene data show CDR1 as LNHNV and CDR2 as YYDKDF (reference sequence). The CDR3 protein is CATSRDLGTSGAETQYF. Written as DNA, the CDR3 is TGTGCCACCAGCAGAGATCTTGGGACTAGCGGGGCGGAGACCCAGTACTTC.

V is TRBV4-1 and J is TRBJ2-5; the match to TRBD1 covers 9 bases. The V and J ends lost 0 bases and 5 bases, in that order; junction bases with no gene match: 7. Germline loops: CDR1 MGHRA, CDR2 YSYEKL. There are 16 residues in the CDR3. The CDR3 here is CASSQDPQGARETQYF. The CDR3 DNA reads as TGCGCCAGCAGCCAAGACCCACAGGGGGCGAGGGAGACCCAGTACTTC.

CDR3 sequence: CASTEKSPVGGANVLTF. For the CDR3, the DNA is TGTGCCAGCACCGAAAAAAGTCCCGTTGGGGGGGCCAACGTCCTGACTTTC. The chain couples TRBV2 to TRBJ2-6; D call uncertain. Germline loops: CDR1 SNHLY, CDR2 FYNNEI. V was pared by 7 bases and J by 4 bases, with 20 bases between. This CDR3 is 17 amino acids long.

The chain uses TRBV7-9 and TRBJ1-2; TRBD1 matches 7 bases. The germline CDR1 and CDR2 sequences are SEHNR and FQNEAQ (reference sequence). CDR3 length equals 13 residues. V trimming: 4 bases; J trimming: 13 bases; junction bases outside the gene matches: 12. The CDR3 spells CASSSDPTGFVTF. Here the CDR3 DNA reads TGTGCCAGCAGCTCGGACCCGACAGGGTTCGTCACCTTC.

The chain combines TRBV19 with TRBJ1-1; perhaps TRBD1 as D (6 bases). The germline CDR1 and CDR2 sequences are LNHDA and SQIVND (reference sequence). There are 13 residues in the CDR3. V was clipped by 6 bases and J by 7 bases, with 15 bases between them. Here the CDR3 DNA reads TGTGCCAGTAGGAGGGGGAGGGGGAGTGAAGCTTTCTTT. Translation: CASRRGRGSEAFF.